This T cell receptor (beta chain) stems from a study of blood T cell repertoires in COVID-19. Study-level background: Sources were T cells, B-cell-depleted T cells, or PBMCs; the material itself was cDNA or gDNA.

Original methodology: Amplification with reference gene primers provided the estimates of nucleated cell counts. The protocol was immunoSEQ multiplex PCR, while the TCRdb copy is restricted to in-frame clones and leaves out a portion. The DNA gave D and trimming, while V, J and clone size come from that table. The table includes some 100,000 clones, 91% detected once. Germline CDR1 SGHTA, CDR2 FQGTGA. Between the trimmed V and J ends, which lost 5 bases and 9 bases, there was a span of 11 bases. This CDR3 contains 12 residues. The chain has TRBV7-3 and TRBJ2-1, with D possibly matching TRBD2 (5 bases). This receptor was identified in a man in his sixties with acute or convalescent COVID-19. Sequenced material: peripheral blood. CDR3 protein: CASSGSLGEQFF. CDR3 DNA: TGTGCCAGCAGCGGGAGTCTCGGTGAGCAGTTCTTC.